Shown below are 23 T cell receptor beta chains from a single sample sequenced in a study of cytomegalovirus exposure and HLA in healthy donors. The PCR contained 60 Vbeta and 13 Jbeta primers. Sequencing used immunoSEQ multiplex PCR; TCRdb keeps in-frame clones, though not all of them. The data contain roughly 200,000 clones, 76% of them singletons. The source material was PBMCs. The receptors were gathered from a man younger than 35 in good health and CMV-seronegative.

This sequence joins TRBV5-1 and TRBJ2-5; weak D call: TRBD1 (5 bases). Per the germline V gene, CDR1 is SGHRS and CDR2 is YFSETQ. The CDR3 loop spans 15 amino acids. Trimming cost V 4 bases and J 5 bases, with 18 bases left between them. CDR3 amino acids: CASSPGVGVRETQYF. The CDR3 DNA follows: TGCGCCAGCAGCCCAGGCGTAGGGGTGCGGGAGACCCAGTACTTC.

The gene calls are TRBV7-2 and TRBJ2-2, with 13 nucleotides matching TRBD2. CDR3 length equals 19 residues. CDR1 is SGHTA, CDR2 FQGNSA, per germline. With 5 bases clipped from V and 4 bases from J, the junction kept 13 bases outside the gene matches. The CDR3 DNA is TGTGCCAGCAGCCGGACTAGCGGGAGTCCCGTCGACATCACCGGGGAGCTGTTTTTT. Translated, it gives CASSRTSGSPVDITGELFF.

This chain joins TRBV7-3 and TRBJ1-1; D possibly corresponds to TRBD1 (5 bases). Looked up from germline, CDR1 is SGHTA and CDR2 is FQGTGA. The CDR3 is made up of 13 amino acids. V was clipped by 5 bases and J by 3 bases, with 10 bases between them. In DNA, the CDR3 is TGTGCCAGCAGCCAGGGAAGGGACACTGAAGCTTTCTTT. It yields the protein CASSQGRDTEAFF.

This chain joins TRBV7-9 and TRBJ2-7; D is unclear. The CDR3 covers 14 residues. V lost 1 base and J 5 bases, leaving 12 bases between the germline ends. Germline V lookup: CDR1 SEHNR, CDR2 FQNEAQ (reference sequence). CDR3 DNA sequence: TGTGCCAGCAGCTTAGTGTCTGGCAGCGACGAGCAGTACTTC. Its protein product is CASSLVSGSDEQYF.

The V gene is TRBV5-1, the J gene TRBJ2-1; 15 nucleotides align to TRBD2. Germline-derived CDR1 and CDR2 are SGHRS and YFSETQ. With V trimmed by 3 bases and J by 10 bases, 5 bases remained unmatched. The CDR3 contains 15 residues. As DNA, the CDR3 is TGCGCCAGCAGCTCGGGACTAGCGGGAGGTCAGGAGCAGTTCTTC. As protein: CASSSGLAGGQEQFF.

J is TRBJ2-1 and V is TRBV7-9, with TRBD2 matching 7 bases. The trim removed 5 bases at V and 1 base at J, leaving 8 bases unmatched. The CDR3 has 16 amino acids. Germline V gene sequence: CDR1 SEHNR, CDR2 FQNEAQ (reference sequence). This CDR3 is CASSRTTSRSYNEQFF. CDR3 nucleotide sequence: TGTGCCAGCAGCAGAACGACTAGCCGGTCCTACAATGAGCAGTTCTTC.

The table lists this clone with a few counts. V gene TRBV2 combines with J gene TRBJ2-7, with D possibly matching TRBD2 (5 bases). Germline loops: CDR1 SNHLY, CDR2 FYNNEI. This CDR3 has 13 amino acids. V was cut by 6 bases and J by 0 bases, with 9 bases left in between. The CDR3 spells CASRGASSYEQYF. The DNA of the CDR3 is TGTGCCAGCAGGGGAGCCAGCTCCTACGAGCAGTACTTC.

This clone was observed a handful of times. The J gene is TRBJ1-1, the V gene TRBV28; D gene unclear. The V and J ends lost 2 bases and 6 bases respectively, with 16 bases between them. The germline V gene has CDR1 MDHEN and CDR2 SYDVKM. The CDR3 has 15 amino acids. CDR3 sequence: CASSLKWLTGSEAFF. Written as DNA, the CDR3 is TGTGCCAGCAGTTTAAAGTGGCTGACGGGATCTGAAGCTTTCTTT. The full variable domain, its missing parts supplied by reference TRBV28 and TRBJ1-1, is DVKVTQSSRYLVKRTGEKVFLECVQDMDHENMFWYRQDPGLGLRLIYFSYDVKMKEKGDIPEGYSVSREKKERFSLILESASTNQTSMYLCASSLKWLTGSEAFFGQGTRLTVV.

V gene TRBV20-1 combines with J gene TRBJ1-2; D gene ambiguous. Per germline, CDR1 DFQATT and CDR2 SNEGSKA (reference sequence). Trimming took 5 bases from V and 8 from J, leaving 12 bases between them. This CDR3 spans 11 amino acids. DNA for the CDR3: TGCAGTGCTCCGACAATGTCGGGCTACACCTTC. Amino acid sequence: CSAPTMSGYTF.

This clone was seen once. The chain's CDR3 is CASSQAGGVGEQYF. CDR3 bases: TGCGCCAGCAGCCAAGCTGGGGGGGTCGGCGAGCAGTACTTC. The chain is built from TRBV4-1 and TRBJ2-7; 7 positions match TRBD2. This CDR3 contains 14 residues. With 1 base clipped from V and 6 bases from J, the junction kept 6 bases outside the gene matches. The germline V gene encodes CDR1 MGHRA and CDR2 YSYEKL.

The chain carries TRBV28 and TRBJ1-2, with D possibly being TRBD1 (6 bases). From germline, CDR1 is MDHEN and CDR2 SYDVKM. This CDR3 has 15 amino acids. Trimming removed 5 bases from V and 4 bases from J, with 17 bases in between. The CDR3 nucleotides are TGTGCCAGCAGTCCACCCCGACAGGAACGCTATGGCTACACCTTC. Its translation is CASSPPRQERYGYTF.

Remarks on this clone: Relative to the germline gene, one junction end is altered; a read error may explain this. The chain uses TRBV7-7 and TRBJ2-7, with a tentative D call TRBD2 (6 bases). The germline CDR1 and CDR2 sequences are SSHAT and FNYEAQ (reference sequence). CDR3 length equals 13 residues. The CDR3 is CASSVGSGYEQYF. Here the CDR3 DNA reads TGTGCTAGCAGCGTCGGGAGTGGGTACGAGCAGTACTTC.

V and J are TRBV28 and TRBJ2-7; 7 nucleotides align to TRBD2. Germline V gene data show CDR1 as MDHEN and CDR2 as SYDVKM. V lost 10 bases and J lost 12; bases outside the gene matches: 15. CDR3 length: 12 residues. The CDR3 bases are TGTGCCACCCCCCCCGTACTGGGGGAGGGGTACTTC. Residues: CATPPVLGEGYF.

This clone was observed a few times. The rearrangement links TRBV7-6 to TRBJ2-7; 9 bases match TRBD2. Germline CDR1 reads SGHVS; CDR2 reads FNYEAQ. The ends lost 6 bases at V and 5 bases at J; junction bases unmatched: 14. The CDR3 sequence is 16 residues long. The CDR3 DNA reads TGTGCCAGCAGTTATGGGAGTAGCGGGAGTGTACACGAGCAGTACTTC. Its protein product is CASSYGSSGSVHEQYF.

CDR3 DNA: TGCGCCAGCAGCCGTACGGGACAGGGTAGCCAAGAGACCCAGTACTTC. Translation: CASSRTGQGSQETQYF. The V and J genes are TRBV5-1 and TRBJ2-5, with 9 positions matching TRBD1. J was trimmed by 1 base and V by 4 bases; bases with no gene match: 8. CDR1 is SGHRS and CDR2 is YFSETQ in the germline V gene. CDR3 size: 16 residues.

The CDR3 region has the DNA TGTGCCAGCAGCTCGCCAAGCAGGGGATCCTACGAGCAGTACTTC. This codes for CASSSPSRGSYEQYF. The rearrangement links TRBV7-9 to TRBJ2-7, with D maybe TRBD1 (6 bases). This CDR3 spans 15 amino acids. Trimming stripped 4 bases from V and 1 base from J, with 14 bases between. Germline V gene lookup returns CDR1 SEHNR and CDR2 FQNEAQ (reference sequence).

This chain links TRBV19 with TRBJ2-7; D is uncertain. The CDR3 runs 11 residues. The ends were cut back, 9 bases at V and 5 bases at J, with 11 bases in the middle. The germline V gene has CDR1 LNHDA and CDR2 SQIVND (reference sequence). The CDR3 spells CASRVRDEQYF. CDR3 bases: TGTGCCAGCCGAGTCCGGGACGAGCAGTACTTC.

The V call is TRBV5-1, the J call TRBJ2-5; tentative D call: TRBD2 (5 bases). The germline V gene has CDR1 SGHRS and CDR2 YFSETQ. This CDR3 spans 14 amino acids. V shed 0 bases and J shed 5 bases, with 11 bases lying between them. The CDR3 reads CASSLGGSSETQYF. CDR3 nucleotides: TGCGCCAGCAGCTTGGGAGGGTCTTCGGAGACCCAGTACTTC.

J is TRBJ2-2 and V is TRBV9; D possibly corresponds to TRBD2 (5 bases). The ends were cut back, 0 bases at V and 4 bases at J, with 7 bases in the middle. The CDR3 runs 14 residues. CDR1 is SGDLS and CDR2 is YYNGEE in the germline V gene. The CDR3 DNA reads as TGTGCCAGCAGCGTAGTAGCGTCCACCGGGGAGCTGTTTTTT. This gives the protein CASSVVASTGELFF.

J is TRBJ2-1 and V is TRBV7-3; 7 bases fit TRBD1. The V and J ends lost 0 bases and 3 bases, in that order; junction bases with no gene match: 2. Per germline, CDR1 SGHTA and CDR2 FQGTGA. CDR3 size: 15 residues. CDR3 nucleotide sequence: TGTGCCAGCAGCTTAACCGGACAGGACTACAATGAGCAGTTCTTC. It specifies CASSLTGQDYNEQFF.

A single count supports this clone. This CDR3 reads CASSAQGADGYTF. The CDR3 nucleotides are TGTGCCAGCAGTGCACAGGGGGCAGATGGCTACACCTTC. This chain connects TRBV6-1 to TRBJ1-2; 9 bases map to TRBD1. Trimming cost V 4 bases and J 6 bases; bases outside gene matches: 3. Germline-derived CDR1 and CDR2 are MNHNS and SASEGT. This CDR3 comprises 13 residues.

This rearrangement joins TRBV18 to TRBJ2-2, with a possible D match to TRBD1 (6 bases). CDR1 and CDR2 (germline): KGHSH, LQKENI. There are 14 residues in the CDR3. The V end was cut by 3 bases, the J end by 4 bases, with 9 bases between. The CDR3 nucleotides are TGTGCCAGCTCACCTACAGGGAGCACCGGGGAGCTGTTTTTT. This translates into CASSPTGSTGELFF. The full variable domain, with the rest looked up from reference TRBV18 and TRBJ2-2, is NAGVMQNPRHLVRRRGQEARLRCSPMKGHSHVYWYRQLPEEGLKFMVYLQKENIIDESGMPKERFSAEFPKEGPSILRIQQVVRGDSAAYFCASSPTGSTGELFFGEGSRLTVL.

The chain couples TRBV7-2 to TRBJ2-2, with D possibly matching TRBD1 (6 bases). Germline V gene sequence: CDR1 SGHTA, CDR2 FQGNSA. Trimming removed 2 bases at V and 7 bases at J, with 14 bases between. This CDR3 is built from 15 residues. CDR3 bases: TGTGCCAGCAGCTTAAGACAGGTCTCGGTCGGGGAGCTGTTTTTT. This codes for CASSLRQVSVGELFF.